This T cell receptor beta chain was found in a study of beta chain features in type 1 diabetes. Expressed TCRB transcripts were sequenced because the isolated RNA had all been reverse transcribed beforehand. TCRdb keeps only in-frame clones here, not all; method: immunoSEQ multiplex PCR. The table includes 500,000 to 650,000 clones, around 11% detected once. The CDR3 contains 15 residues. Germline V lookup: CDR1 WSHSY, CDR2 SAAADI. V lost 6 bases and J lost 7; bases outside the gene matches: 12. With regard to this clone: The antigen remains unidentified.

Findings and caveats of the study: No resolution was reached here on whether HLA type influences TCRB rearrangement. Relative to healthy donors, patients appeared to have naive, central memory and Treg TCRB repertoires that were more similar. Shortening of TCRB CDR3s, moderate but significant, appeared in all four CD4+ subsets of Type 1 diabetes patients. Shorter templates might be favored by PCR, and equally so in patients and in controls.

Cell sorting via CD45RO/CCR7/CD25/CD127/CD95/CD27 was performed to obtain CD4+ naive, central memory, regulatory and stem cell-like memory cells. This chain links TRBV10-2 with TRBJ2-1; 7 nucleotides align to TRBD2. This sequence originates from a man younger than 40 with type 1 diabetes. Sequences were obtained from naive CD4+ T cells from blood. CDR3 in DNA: TGCGCCAGCAGGGTGGAGTGGAGAGCGGGGAATGAGCAGTTCTTC. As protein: CASRVEWRAGNEQFF.